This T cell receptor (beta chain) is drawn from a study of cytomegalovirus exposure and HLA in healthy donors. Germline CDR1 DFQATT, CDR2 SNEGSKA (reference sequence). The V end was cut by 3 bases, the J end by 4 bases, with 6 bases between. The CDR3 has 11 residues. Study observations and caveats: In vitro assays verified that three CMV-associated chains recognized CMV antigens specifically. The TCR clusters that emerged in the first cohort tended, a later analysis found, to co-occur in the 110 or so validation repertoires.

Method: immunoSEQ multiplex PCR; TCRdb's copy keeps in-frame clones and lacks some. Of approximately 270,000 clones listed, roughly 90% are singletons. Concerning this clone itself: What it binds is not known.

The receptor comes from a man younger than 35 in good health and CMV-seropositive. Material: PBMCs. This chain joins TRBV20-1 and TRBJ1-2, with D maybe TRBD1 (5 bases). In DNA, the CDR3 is TGCAGTGCTAGGACAGTCTATGGCTACACCTTC. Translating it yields CSARTVYGYTF.